The clone carrying this T cell receptor beta chain was seen only once. Its antigen remains unidentified. The data derive from a study of shared clonotypes between healthy human individuals. The CDR3 contains 14 residues. Germline CDR1 is SGHRS and CDR2 is YFSETQ. The V gene end was trimmed by 7 bases and the J gene end by 7 bases; junction bases not matched to a gene: 12. Findings and limits, study-wide: A handful of donors showed sharing of 4.5% to 6% of naive CD4 clonotypes.

The sorted-subset replicate PCRs were given 150 to 250 ng DNA, which is 25,000 to 35,000 T cell genomes. Generated by immunoSEQ multiplex PCR, the TCRdb table keeps only in-frame clones and is missing some. The sample has about 2 million clones, over 85% seen once; the top ten hold approximately 0.13%. Material for sequencing was naive CD4+ T cells sorted from blood. Documented subset: CD45RA+ positively selected. This sequence originates from a man younger than 35 in good health. The V and J genes are TRBV5-1 and TRBJ1-1; 8 positions match TRBD1. CDR3 DNA: TGCGCCAGCGTACAGGACAGGGCTAAGGGTGAAGCTTTCTTT. Its protein is CASVQDRAKGEAFF.